Below are 25 T cell receptor beta chains sequenced from a single sample in a study of PD-1 and CTLA-4 blockade in melanoma. Here immunoSEQ multiplex PCR was the method, and the copy in TCRdb shows in-frame clones only, minus some. The sample holds about 16,000 clones, 70% seen once. The specimen comprised CD8+ T cells from peripheral blood, sampled from a patient given anti-PD-1 treatment. These receptors were collected from a human donor with melanoma.

CDR3 DNA sequence: TGTGCCAGCATCCTCGGGGTAGCGGGTTTCCAAGAGACCCAGTACTTC. Translating gives CASILGVAGFQETQYF. The chain links TRBV2 to TRBJ2-5, with TRBD2 identical over 7 bases. The CDR3 is 16 residues long. Germline V lookup: CDR1 SNHLY, CDR2 FYNNEI. Trimming at V came to 7 bases and at J to 1 base, leaving 12 bases not matched to a gene.

By frequency in the sample, this clone is medium-sized. The V and J genes are TRBV1 and TRBJ1-2. TRBV1 is annotated as a pseudogene. There are 13 residues in the CDR3. CDR3: CTSGLRAPRGYTF. CDR3 DNA sequence: TGCACCAGCGGTCTTCGGGCCCCTCGGGGCTACACCTTC.

J is TRBJ2-1 and V is TRBV19, with D perhaps TRBD2 (6 bases). Germline CDR1 reads LNHDA; CDR2 reads SQIVND (reference sequence). V lost 3 bases and J 8 bases, leaving 11 bases between the germline ends. The CDR3 has 13 amino acids. Here the CDR3 reads CASSMGEEDEQFF. CDR3 sequence (DNA): TGTGCCAGTAGTATGGGGGAGGAGGATGAGCAGTTCTTC.

The J gene is TRBJ1-1, the V gene TRBV9, with TRBD1 matching 8 bases. V shed 3 bases, J shed 1 base, and the junction held 5 bases outside the gene matches. The germline gives CDR1 SGDLS, CDR2 YYNGEE. The CDR3 runs 15 residues. The CDR3 coding sequence is TGTGCCAGCAGCGCATCCGGACAGGGGAACACTGAAGCTTTCTTT. Residues: CASSASGQGNTEAFF.

The genes are TRBV3-1 (or the pseudogene TRBV3-2) and TRBJ2-2; unclear D gene. The CDR3 sequence is 13 residues long. Per germline, CDR1 LGHDT and CDR2 YNNKEL (reference sequence). Deletions cut 7 bases from V and 5 bases from J, with 11 bases between. The chain's CDR3 is CASKKLTTGELFF. The CDR3 bases are TGTGCCAGCAAAAAACTGACAACCGGGGAGCTGTTTTTT.

The V call is TRBV5-4, the J call TRBJ2-3; D remains unclear. There are 13 residues in the CDR3. Trimming took 0 bases from V and 2 from J, leaving 4 bases between them. CDR1 is SGHNT, CDR2 YYREEE, per germline (reference sequence). This CDR3 reads CASSLANTDTQYF. The CDR3 nucleotides are TGTGCCAGCAGCTTGGCCAACACAGATACGCAGTATTTT.

J is TRBJ1-4 and V is TRBV15; no firm D call. The CDR3 covers 17 residues. Per the germline V gene, CDR1 is LNHNV and CDR2 is YYDKDF (reference sequence). Deletions cut 1 base from V and 0 bases from J, with 12 bases between. CDR3 in DNA: TGTGCCACCAGCAGAGTACCGACACTCACAACTAATGAAAAACTGTTTTTT. Its protein is CATSRVPTLTTNEKLFF.

In its sample, this clone was seen a few times. CDR3 nucleotide sequence: TGTGCCAGCGGGCTTTCTACCTCCTACAATGAGCAGTTCTTC. It specifies CASGLSTSYNEQFF. This rearrangement joins TRBV25-1 to TRBJ2-1, with no clear D. There are 14 residues in the CDR3. V was clipped by 8 bases and J by 0 bases, with 11 bases between them. Germline loops: CDR1 MGHDK, CDR2 SYGVNS.

This chain links TRBV30 with TRBJ1-4; D possibly corresponds to TRBD1 (5 bases). V was shortened by 4 bases and J by 3 bases, with 15 bases between the two germline ends. The CDR3 loop spans 15 amino acids. Germline lookup yields CDR1 GTSNPN and CDR2 SVGIG (reference sequence). The chain's CDR3 is CAWTVETVSNEKLFF. In DNA form, the CDR3 reads TGTGCCTGGACTGTGGAGACAGTATCTAATGAAAAACTGTTTTTT.

The chain recombines TRBV13 with TRBJ2-2, with 9 bases that match TRBD2. The V gene end was trimmed by 5 bases and the J gene end by 4 bases; junction bases not matched to a gene: 8. The length of the CDR3 is 16 residues. Germline CDR1 PRHDT, CDR2 FYEKMQ (reference sequence). The CDR3 reads CASSPPGRGGTGELFF. CDR3 in DNA: TGTGCCAGCAGCCCCCCTGGGCGGGGGGGCACCGGGGAGCTGTTTTTT. Looking up the rest from reference TRBV13 and TRBJ2-2 gives the full variable domain: AAGVIQSPRHLIKEKRETATLKCYPIPRHDTVYWYQQGPGQDPQFLISFYEKMQSDKGSIPDRFSAQQFSDYHSELNMSSLELGDSALYFCASSPPGRGGTGELFFGEGSRLTVL.

This clone was counted once. This rearrangement joins TRBV4-2 to TRBJ2-7; 7 bases fit TRBD1. V lost 0 bases to trimming and J lost 7 bases; unmatched junction nucleotides: 9. This CDR3 contains 15 residues. Looked up from germline, CDR1 is LGHNA and CDR2 is YNFKEQ. CDR3 in amino acids: CASSQEGQDLGEQYF. CDR3 DNA: TGTGCCAGCAGCCAAGAAGGACAGGACCTCGGAGAGCAGTACTTC.

The chain employs TRBV19 and TRBJ1-2; D remains unclear. V shed 6 bases and J shed 6 bases, with 5 bases lying between them. The CDR3 contains 10 residues. Germline loops: CDR1 LNHDA, CDR2 SQIVND (reference sequence). CDR3 DNA: TGTGCCAGTAGGGCAGATGGCTACACCTTC. It translates to CASRADGYTF.

This clone was counted a single time. The V gene is TRBV2, the J gene TRBJ1-2, with D maybe TRBD1 (6 bases). CDR1 is SNHLY and CDR2 is FYNNEI in the germline V gene. V shed 7 bases and J shed 7 bases, with 19 bases lying between them. The CDR3 covers 14 residues. The CDR3 region has the DNA TGTGCCAGCATCTCACGGGACAATCTCGTTGGCTACACCTTC. It codes for CASISRDNLVGYTF.

The chain recombines TRBV5-1 with TRBJ2-7; TRBD1 is a possible D gene (5 bases). Germline CDR1 and CDR2: SGHRS and YFSETQ. V shed 3 bases and J shed 4 bases, with 8 bases lying between them. The CDR3 consists of 12 residues. The DNA of the CDR3 is TGCGCCAGCAGCTACCAGGGATACGAGCAGTACTTC. This encodes CASSYQGYEQYF.

V usage is TRBV11-3 and J usage is TRBJ2-7; 7 nucleotides line up with TRBD1. V lost 1 base, J lost 1 base, and 4 bases stayed unmatched. The CDR3 is 15 amino acids. From germline, CDR1 is SGHNT and CDR2 YENEEA. The CDR3 loop reads CASSLAGGPSYEQYF. The CDR3 DNA sequence: TGTGCCAGCAGCTTAGCAGGGGGTCCTTCCTACGAGCAGTACTTC.

The V call is TRBV3-1 (or the pseudogene TRBV3-2), the J call TRBJ1-2; tentatively, D is TRBD1 (5 bases). This CDR3 region has 16 residues. Trimming removed 0 bases at V and 2 bases at J, with 13 bases between. The germline V gene encodes CDR1 LGHDT and CDR2 YNNKEL (reference sequence). CDR3 sequence reads: CASSQDRQGFNYGYTF. The CDR3 DNA is TGTGCCAGCAGCCAAGATAGGCAGGGATTCAACTATGGCTACACCTTC.

This chain links TRBV5-1 with TRBJ2-1; D is possibly TRBD2 (6 bases). The germline V and J ends were trimmed by 0 bases and 2 bases, with 9 bases remaining between them. From germline, CDR1 is SGHRS and CDR2 YFSETQ. The CDR3 has 15 residues. The CDR3 region is CASSLGGTPYNEQFF. CDR3 bases: TGCGCCAGCAGCTTGGGCGGGACCCCCTACAATGAGCAGTTCTTC.

This chain joins TRBV7-9 and TRBJ2-5, with D uncertain. The CDR3 covers 14 residues. V lost 0 bases to trimming and J lost 5 bases, with 10 bases between them. Germline CDR1 is SEHNR and CDR2 is FQNEAQ (reference sequence). CDR3 nucleotides: TGTGCCAGCAGCTTAGCGGGGAACGGGGAGACCCAGTACTTC. It encodes CASSLAGNGETQYF.

CDR3 residues: CASSLGQNNEQFF. For the CDR3, the DNA is TGTGCCAGCAGCCTCGGACAAAACAATGAGCAGTTCTTC. The rearrangement uses TRBV6-5 and TRBJ2-1; TRBD1 is a possible D gene (5 bases). This CDR3 has 13 residues. V lost 6 bases to trimming and J lost 5 bases, with 11 bases between them. Per the germline V gene, CDR1 is MNHEY and CDR2 is SVGAGI.

This sequence joins TRBV27 and TRBJ2-5, with TRBD1 as a possible D gene (6 bases). Trimming cost V 6 bases and J 7 bases, with 21 bases left between them. Germline lookup yields CDR1 MNHEY and CDR2 SMNVEV (reference sequence). CDR3 size: 15 residues. The DNA for the CDR3 is TGTGCCAGCAGCCCCATCTCGGGATTCAGGGGGACCCAGTACTTC. Its translation is CASSPISGFRGTQYF.

This rearrangement joins TRBV12-5 to TRBJ2-1; the D gene could be TRBD1 or TRBD2 (6 bases each). The germline V gene encodes CDR1 LGHNT and CDR2 FRNRAP. V was pared by 7 bases and J by 7 bases, with 14 bases between. CDR3 length equals 13 residues. The CDR3 nucleotides read TGTGCTAGTGCGAAGGGGGGCTGGAATGAGCAGTTCTTC. Translated: CASAKGGWNEQFF.

The chain's CDR3 is CASSREGTSERYEQYF. The CDR3 nucleotides read TGTGCCAGCAGCCGAGAGGGGACTAGCGAAAGGTACGAGCAGTACTTC. The V call is TRBV7-9, the J call TRBJ2-7, with 10 bases that match TRBD2. The CDR3 covers 16 residues. The germline gives CDR1 SEHNR, CDR2 FQNEAQ (reference sequence). With 5 bases clipped from V and 4 bases from J, the junction kept 11 bases outside the gene matches.

This rearrangement joins TRBV4-1 to TRBJ1-1; no clear D gene. Germline CDR1 and CDR2: MGHRA and YSYEKL. This CDR3 region has 14 residues. Deletions cut 5 bases from V and 1 base from J, with 11 bases between. CDR3 sequence (DNA): TGCGCCAGCAGCTTGCGACTGCGGAACACTGAAGCTTTCTTT. This codes for CASSLRLRNTEAFF.

With respect to this clone: An end of the junction differs from the germline gene, which may be a read error. J is TRBJ1-1 and V is TRBV2; unclear D gene. Germline values: CDR1 SNHLY, CDR2 FYNNEI. The CDR3 extends over 13 amino acids. Written as DNA, the CDR3 is TGTGCCAGCAGTGAAGCGCCCCACACCGAAGCTTTCTTT. Its translation is CASSEAPHTEAFF.

V usage is TRBV29-1 and J usage is TRBJ2-7; TRBD1 aligns across 7 bases. J was trimmed by 2 bases and V by 4 bases; bases with no gene match: 5. Germline CDR1 is SQVTM and CDR2 is ANQGSEA. The CDR3 is 13 amino acids. This CDR3 reads CSVGQGNAYEQYF. The CDR3, as DNA: TGCAGCGTTGGACAGGGAAACGCCTACGAGCAGTACTTC.